Listed below are T cell receptor beta chains from one sample, sequenced in a study of monozygotic twins with cystic fibrosis. Clones were read by immunoSEQ multiplex PCR, and TCRdb kept only the in-frame ones, dropping some. The sample yields over 15,000 clones, approximately 97% seen once. Sequences were obtained from blood. Source of these receptors: a woman aged 25 to 39 with cystic fibrosis. The conserved cysteine and the conserved F or W are not part of the CDR3 here.

V: TRBV4-1; CDR3: ASSHPPGSPNSPLH
V: TRBV6-1; CDR3: ASRETHRGAEAF
V: TRBV7-9; CDR3: ASSLVRSSGGFQETQY
V: TRBV10-2; CDR3: ASSSPTSVTDTQY
V: TRBV28; CDR3: ASSFSYTDTQY
V: TRBV7-8; CDR3: ASSLVRSNTGELF
V: TRBV7-9; CDR3: ASSRGDTQY
V: TRBV13; CDR3: ASSPPGQILANEKLF
V: TRBV27; CDR3: ASSVTSFPGELF
V: TRBV5-5; CDR3: ASTFGPGSSYEQY
V: TRBV7-1; CDR3: ASSSDRGPYGYT
V: TRBV19; CDR3: ASSPNTGELF
V: TRBV4-1; CDR3: ASSHANGFNYGYT
V: TRBV19; CDR3: ASSSRLDRLSGNTIY
V: TRBV18; CDR3: ASSPTDRGIYGYT
V: TRBV5-1; CDR3: ASSKGLAGGPGYDEQF
V: TRBV5-4; CDR3: ASSLGGYNSPLH
V: TRBV5-1; CDR3: ASSPLLGSSSTEAF
V: TRBV5-6; CDR3: ASSLIRGEAF
V: TRBV5-4; CDR3: ASSSRTGGDGETQY
V: TRBV15; CDR3: ATSRGIKETQY
V: TRBV30; CDR3: AWSVLVGSEAF
V: TRBV19; CDR3: ASSISQRGTDTQY
V: TRBV5-6; CDR3: ASSSAVATEAF
V: TRBV6-1; CDR3: ASSTIRETQY
V: TRBV2; CDR3: ASRIREPGANVLT
V: TRBV7-9; CDR3: ASSHRGGADTQY
V: TRBV19; CDR3: ASTPDRASTDTQY